This T cell receptor beta chain was captured by sequencing in a study of T-cell reconstitution after alpha-beta-depleted transplantation in children. This clonotype was counted a few times. V lost 0 bases and J 5 bases, leaving 17 bases between the germline ends. Germline-derived CDR1 and CDR2 are SGHRS and YFSETQ. CDR3 length: 16 residues. TCRbeta library preparation incorporated unique molecular identifiers. In TCRdb, the PCR reads were re-called with MiXCR into one record per CDR3 protein. Of about 400,000 distinct CDR3 sequences listed, just over 20% were seen once; the top ten hold about 3.8%. The sample was PBMCs from the stem cell graft donor, taken from the stem cell graft. This clonotype was sampled from a human donor who donated a stem cell graft to a child with acute myeloid leukemia. The chain links TRBV5-1 to TRBJ1-1; D is unclear. CDR3 protein: CASSLDGSGVGTEAFF. DNA for the CDR3: TGCGCCAGCAGCTTGGACGGTTCCGGGGTAGGGACTGAAGCTTTCTTT.